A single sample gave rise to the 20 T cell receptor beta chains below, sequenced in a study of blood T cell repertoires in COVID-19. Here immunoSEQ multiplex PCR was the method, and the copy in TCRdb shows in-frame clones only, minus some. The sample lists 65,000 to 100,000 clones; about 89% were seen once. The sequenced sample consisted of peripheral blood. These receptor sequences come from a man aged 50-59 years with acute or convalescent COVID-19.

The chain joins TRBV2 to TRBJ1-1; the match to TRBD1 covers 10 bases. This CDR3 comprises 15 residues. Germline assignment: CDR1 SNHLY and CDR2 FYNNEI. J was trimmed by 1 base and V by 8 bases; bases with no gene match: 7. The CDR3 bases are TGTGCCAGCGATGGGACAGGGGCCAAGAACACTGAAGCTTTCTTT. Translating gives CASDGTGAKNTEAFF.

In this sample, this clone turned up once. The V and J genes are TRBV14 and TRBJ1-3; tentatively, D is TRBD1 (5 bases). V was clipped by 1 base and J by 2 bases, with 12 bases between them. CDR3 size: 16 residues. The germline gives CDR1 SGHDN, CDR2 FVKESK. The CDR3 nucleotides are TGTGCCAGCAGCCAAGTTCTTCTAGGGGCTGGAAACACCATATATTTT. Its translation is CASSQVLLGAGNTIYF.

CDR3 coding DNA: TGCAGCGTTTTCGGGGGAAAGAGCCTCTCCTACAATGAGCAGTTCTTC. Amino acid sequence: CSVFGGKSLSYNEQFF. This sequence joins TRBV29-1 and TRBJ2-1; D is perhaps TRBD2 (6 bases). This CDR3 region has 16 residues. V lost 5 bases and J 0 bases, leaving 17 bases between the germline ends. Per germline, CDR1 SQVTM and CDR2 ANQGSEA.

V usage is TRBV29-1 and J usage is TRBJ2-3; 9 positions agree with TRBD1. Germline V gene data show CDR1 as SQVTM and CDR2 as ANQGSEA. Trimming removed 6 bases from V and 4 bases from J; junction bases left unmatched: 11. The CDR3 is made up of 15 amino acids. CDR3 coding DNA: TGCAGCGTCAACGGGGGACAGGGAGTATCAGATACGCAGTATTTT. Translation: CSVNGGQGVSDTQYF.

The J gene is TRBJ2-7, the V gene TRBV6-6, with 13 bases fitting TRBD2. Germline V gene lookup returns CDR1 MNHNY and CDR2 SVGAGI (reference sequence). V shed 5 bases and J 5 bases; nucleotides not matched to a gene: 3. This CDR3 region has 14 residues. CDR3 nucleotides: TGTGCCAGCAGTCCCGGACTAGCGGGGGACGAGCAGTACGTC. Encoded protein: CASSPGLAGDEQYV.

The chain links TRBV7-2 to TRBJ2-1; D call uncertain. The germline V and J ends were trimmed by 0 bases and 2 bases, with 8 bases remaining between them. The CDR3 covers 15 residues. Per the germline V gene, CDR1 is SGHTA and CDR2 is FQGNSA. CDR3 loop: CASSLAAGAYNEQFF. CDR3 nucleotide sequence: TGTGCCAGCAGCTTAGCGGCAGGCGCCTACAATGAGCAGTTCTTC. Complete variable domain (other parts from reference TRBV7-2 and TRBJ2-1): GAGVSQSPSNKVTEKGKDVELRCDPISGHTALYWYRQSLGQGLEFLIYFQGNSAPDKSGLPSDRFSAERTGGSVSTLTIQRTQQEDSAVYLCASSLAAGAYNEQFFGPGTRLTVL.

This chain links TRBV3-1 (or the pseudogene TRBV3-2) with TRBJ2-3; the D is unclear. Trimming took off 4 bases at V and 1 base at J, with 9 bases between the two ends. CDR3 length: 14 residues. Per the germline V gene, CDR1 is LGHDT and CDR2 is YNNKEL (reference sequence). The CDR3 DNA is TGTGCCAGCAGCCCCGCGGCCCGCACAGATACGCAGTATTTT. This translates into CASSPAARTDTQYF.

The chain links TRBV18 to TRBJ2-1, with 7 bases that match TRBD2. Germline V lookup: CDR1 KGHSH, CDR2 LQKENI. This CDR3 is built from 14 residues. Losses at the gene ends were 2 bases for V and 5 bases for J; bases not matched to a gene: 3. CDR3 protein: CASSPAGVDNEQFF. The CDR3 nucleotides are TGTGCCAGCTCACCAGCGGGGGTGGACAATGAGCAGTTCTTC.

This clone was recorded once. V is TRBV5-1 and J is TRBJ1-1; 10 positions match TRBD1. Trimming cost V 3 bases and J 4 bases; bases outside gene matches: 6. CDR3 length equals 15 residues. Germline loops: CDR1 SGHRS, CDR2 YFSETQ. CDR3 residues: CASSSGQGGGTEAFF. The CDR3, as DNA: TGCGCCAGCAGCTCCGGACAGGGGGGTGGCACTGAAGCTTTCTTT.

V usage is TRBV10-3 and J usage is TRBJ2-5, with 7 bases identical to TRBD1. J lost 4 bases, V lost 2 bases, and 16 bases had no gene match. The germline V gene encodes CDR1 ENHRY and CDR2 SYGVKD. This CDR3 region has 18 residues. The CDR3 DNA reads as TGTGCCATCAGTGAGACAGATTTCTTTGGCAGGGGGTCAGAGACCCAGTACTTC. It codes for CAISETDFFGRGSETQYF.

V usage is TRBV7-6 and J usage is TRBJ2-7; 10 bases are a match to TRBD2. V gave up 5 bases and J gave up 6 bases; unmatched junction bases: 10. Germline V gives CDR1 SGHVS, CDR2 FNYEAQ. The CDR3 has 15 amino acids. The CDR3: CASSKSGGAGGEQYV. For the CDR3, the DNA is TGTGCCAGCAGCAAAAGCGGGGGGGCAGGAGGCGAGCAGTACGTC.

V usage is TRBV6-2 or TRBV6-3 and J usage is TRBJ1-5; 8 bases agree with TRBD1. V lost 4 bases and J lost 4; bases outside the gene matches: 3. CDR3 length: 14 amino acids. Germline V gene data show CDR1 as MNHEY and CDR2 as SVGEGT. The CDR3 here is CASSWTGTNQPQHF. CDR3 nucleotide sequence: TGTGCCAGCAGTTGGACAGGGACTAATCAGCCCCAGCATTTT.

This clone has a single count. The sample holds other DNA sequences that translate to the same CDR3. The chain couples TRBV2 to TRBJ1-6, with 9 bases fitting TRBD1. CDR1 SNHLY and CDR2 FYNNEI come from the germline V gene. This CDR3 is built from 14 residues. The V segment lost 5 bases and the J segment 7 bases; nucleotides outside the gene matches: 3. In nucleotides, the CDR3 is TGTGCCAGCAGTAGGACAGGGGAAAATTCACCCCTCCACTTT. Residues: CASSRTGENSPLHF.

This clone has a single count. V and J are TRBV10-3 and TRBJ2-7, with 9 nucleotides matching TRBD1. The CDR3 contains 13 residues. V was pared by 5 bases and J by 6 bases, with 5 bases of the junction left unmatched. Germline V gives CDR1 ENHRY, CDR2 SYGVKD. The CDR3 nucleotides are TGTGCCATCAGTCCCGACAGGGGGGCCGAGCAGTACGTC. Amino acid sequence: CAISPDRGAEQYV.

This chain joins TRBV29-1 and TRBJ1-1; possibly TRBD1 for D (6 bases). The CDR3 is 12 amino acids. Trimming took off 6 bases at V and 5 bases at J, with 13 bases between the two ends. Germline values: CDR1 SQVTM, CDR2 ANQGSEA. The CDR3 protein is CSVTKGGTEAFF. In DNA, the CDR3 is TGCAGCGTAACTAAGGGGGGGACTGAAGCTTTCTTT.

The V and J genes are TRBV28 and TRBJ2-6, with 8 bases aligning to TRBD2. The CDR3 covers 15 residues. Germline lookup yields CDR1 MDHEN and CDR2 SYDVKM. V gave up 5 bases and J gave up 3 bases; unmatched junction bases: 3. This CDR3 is CASSTGGVGANVLTF. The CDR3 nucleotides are TGTGCCAGCAGTACCGGGGGGGTTGGGGCCAACGTCCTGACTTTC.

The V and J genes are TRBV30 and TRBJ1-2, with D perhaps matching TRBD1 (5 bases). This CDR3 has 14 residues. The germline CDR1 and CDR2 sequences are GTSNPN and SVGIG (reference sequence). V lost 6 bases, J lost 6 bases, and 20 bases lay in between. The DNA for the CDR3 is TGTGCCTGTAAGGCAGGGCGGGGTGGGGATGGCTACACCTTC. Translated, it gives CACKAGRGGDGYTF.

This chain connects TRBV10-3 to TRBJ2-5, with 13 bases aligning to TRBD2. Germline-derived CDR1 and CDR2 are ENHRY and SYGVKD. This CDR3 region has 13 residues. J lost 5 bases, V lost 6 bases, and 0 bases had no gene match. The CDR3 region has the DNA TGTGCCATCAGGGGACTAGCGGGGGAGACCCAGTACTTC. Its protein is CAIRGLAGETQYF.

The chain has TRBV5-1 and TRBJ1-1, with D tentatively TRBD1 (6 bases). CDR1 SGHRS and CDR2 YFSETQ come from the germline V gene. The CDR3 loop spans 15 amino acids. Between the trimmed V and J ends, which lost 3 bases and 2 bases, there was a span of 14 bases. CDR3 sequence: CASSSLGQQNTEAFF. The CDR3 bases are TGCGCCAGCAGCTCGCTCGGACAGCAAAACACTGAAGCTTTCTTT.

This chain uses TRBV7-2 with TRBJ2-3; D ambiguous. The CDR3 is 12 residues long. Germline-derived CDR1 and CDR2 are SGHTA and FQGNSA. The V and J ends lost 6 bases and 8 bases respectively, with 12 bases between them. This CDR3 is CASRVVPGTQYF. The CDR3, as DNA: TGTGCCAGCAGGGTTGTGCCGGGTACGCAGTATTTT. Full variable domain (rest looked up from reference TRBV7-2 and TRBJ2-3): GAGVSQSPSNKVTEKGKDVELRCDPISGHTALYWYRQSLGQGLEFLIYFQGNSAPDKSGLPSDRFSAERTGGSVSTLTIQRTQQEDSAVYLCASRVVPGTQYFGPGTRLTVL.